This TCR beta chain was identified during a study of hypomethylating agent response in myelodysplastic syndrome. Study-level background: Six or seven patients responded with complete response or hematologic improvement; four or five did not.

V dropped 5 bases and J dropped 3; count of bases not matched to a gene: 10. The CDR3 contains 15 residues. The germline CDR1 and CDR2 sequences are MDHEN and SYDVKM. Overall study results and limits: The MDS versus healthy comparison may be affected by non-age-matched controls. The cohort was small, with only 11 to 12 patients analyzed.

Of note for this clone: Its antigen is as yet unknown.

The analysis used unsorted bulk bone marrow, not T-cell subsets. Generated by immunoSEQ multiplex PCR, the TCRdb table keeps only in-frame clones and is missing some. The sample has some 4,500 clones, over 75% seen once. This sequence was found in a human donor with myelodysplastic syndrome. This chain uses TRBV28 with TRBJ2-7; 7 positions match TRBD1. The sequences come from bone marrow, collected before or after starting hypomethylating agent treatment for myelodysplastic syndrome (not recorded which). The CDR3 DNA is TGTGCCAGCAGTGAGACAAGGGACAGCAACTACGAGCAGTACGTC. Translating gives CASSETRDSNYEQYV.